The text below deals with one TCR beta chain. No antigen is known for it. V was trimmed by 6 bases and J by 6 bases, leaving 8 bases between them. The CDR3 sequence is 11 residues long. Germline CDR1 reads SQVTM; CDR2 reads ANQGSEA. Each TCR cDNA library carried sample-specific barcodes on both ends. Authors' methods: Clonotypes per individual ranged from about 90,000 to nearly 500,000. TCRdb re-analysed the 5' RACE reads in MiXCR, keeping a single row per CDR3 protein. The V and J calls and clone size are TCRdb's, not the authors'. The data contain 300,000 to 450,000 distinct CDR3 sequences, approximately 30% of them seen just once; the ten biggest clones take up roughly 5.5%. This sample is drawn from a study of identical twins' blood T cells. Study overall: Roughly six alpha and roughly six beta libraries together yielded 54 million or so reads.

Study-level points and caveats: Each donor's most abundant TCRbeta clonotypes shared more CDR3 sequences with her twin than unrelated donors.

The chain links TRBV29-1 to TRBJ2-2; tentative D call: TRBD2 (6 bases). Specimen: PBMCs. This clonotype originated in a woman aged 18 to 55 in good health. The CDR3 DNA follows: TGCAGCGTCGGGGGATCCGGGGAGCTGTTTTTT. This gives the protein CSVGGSGELFF.